This TCR beta chain was found in a study of blood T cell repertoires in COVID-19. Whole-study context: The analysed material was cDNA or gDNA that came from T cells, B-cell-depleted T cells, or PBMCs.

Clones were sequenced by immunoSEQ multiplex PCR, and TCRdb holds only the in-frame ones, with some missing. The profile shows 180,000 or so clones, over 75% of them singletons. Recovered status applied to Cohort 3 donors who had two consecutive negative PCRs. It also applied to those with clearance or with symptom resolution. The CDR3 loop spans 15 amino acids. Looked up from germline, CDR1 is SGHRS and CDR2 is YFSETQ. With 0 bases removed from V and 1 base from J, the gap between germline ends came to 10 bases. The sequenced sample consisted of PBMCs or T cells enriched from blood (not recorded which). The clonotype was recovered from a man aged 50 to 59 who had recovered from COVID-19. This chain joins TRBV5-1 and TRBJ1-1, with D perhaps matching TRBD1 (5 bases). This CDR3 is CASSLGGTSNTEAFF. The CDR3 DNA reads as TGCGCCAGCAGCTTGGGCGGGACCTCGAACACTGAAGCTTTCTTT.